Each of the 30 T cell receptor beta chains below was sequenced from the same sample in a study of T cell changes during pregnancy in multiple sclerosis. Method: immunoSEQ multiplex PCR; TCRdb's copy keeps in-frame clones and lacks some. The repertoire holds 50,000 to 60,000 clones, with 80% to 90% as singletons. The sample here was CD4+ T cells from peripheral blood mononuclear cells, taken in the first trimester of pregnancy. The receptors come from a female donor with multiple sclerosis, enrolled in a pregnancy study.

The genes are TRBV5-4 and TRBJ2-1; maybe TRBD1 (6 bases). CDR1 and CDR2 (germline): SGHNT, YYREEE (reference sequence). V was trimmed by 0 bases and J by 0 bases, leaving 10 bases between them. The CDR3 length is 16 residues. CDR3 region: CASSLGGRISYNEQFF. The CDR3 coding sequence is TGTGCCAGCAGCTTGGGGGGGCGGATCTCCTACAATGAGCAGTTCTTC.

The chain links TRBV2 to TRBJ1-6; D unclear. V was pared by 6 bases and J by 9 bases, with 9 bases between. CDR3 length: 12 residues. CDR1 SNHLY and CDR2 FYNNEI come from the germline V gene. In nucleotides, the CDR3 is TGTGCCAGCAGGGCCGGGAGTTCACCCCTCCACTTT. It specifies CASRAGSSPLHF.

The gene calls are TRBV9 and TRBJ2-1, with 7 bases aligning to TRBD1. The germline V gene encodes CDR1 SGDLS and CDR2 YYNGEE. This CDR3 has 14 residues. V shed 3 bases, J shed 8 bases, and the junction held 8 bases outside the gene matches. CDR3 loop: CASSGGQGVDEQFF. The DNA of the CDR3 is TGTGCCAGCAGCGGGGGGCAGGGGGTGGATGAGCAGTTCTTC. The full variable domain, completed using reference TRBV9 and TRBJ2-1, is DSGVTQTPKHLITATGQRVTLRCSPRSGDLSVYWYQQSLDQGLQFLIQYYNGEERAKGNILERFSAQQFPDLHSELNLSSLELGDSALYFCASSGGQGVDEQFFGPGTRLTVL.

The V and J genes are TRBV5-1 and TRBJ2-5, with TRBD2 matching 8 bases. Germline V lookup: CDR1 SGHRS, CDR2 YFSETQ. With 0 bases clipped from V and 6 bases from J, the junction kept 7 bases outside the gene matches. The CDR3 covers 15 residues. CDR3 region: CASSLERGFIQTQYF. DNA of the CDR3: TGCGCCAGCAGCTTGGAGCGGGGGTTTATCCAGACCCAGTACTTC.

The chain employs TRBV18 and TRBJ2-5, with a possible D match to TRBD1 (5 bases). V lost 1 base to trimming and J lost 1 base, with 13 bases between them. The CDR3 has 16 amino acids. Germline CDR1 KGHSH, CDR2 LQKENI. The DNA for the CDR3 is TGTGCCAGCTCACCACTGCCGACAGAGCCCCAAGAGACCCAGTACTTC. It yields the protein CASSPLPTEPQETQYF.

This chain connects TRBV18 to TRBJ1-6, with TRBD1 as a possible D gene (6 bases). CDR1 and CDR2 (germline): KGHSH, LQKENI. The CDR3 spans 16 residues. V was shortened by 4 bases and J by 0 bases, with 10 bases between the two germline ends. CDR3 region: CASSLTGVSYNSPLHF. Here the CDR3 DNA reads TGTGCCAGCTCACTGACAGGTGTCTCCTATAATTCACCCCTCCACTTT.

This clone was counted once. The genes are TRBV4-2 and TRBJ2-3; the match to TRBD2 covers 10 bases. The germline V gene encodes CDR1 LGHNA and CDR2 YNFKEQ. CDR3 length equals 16 residues. The junction had 6 bases not matched to a gene; V was cut back by 4 bases and J by 2 bases. The CDR3 region has the DNA TGTGCCAGCAGCCGTCAACTAGCGGGACCCACAGATACGCAGTATTTT. As protein: CASSRQLAGPTDTQYF.

The chain combines TRBV5-5 with TRBJ1-6; 8 bases are a match to TRBD1. The V and J ends lost 2 bases and 10 bases, in that order; junction bases with no gene match: 11. The CDR3 totals 16 residues. Germline V gene data show CDR1 as SGHKS and CDR2 as YYEKEE (reference sequence). CDR3 sequence reads: CASSLVSGGFRSPLHF. CDR3 bases: TGTGCCAGCAGCTTAGTGTCAGGGGGCTTTAGGTCACCCCTCCACTTT.

The rearrangement uses TRBV5-4 and TRBJ2-1, with D possibly being TRBD2 (6 bases). V lost 0 bases, J lost 0 bases, and 10 bases lay in between. Germline CDR1 SGHNT, CDR2 YYREEE (reference sequence). The CDR3 runs to 16 residues. CDR3 nucleotides: TGTGCCAGCAGCTTGGACGGAGGGAGCTCCTACAATGAGCAGTTCTTC. Its protein is CASSLDGGSSYNEQFF.

The V gene is TRBV5-4, the J gene TRBJ2-5, with no clear D. This CDR3 is 13 amino acids long. V dropped 2 bases and J dropped 3 bases, with 8 bases sitting between them. Germline lookup yields CDR1 SGHNT and CDR2 YYREEE (reference sequence). The CDR3 protein is CASSLRAEETQYF. As DNA, the CDR3 is TGTGCCAGCAGCTTACGAGCTGAAGAGACCCAGTACTTC. Full variable domain (remainder filled in from reference TRBV5-4 and TRBJ2-5): ETGVTQSPTHLIKTRGQQVTLRCSSQSGHNTVSWYQQALGQGPQFIFQYYREEENGRGNFPPRFSGLQFPNYSSELNVNALELDDSALYLCASSLRAEETQYFGPGTRLLVL.

CDR3 coding DNA: TGCAGTGCTAGGGTGACGGGGCCCCAGCATTTT. The encoded protein is CSARVTGPQHF. This rearrangement joins TRBV20-1 to TRBJ1-5, with D unclear. The CDR3 has 11 residues. Germline CDR1 DFQATT, CDR2 SNEGSKA (reference sequence). V lost 3 bases, J lost 9 bases, and 9 bases lay in between.

Details on this clone: At one end the junction does not follow the germline gene, possibly because of a read error. CDR3 in DNA: TGTGCCAGCAGTGTACAGGGAGGGGCTTACAATGAGCAATTCTTC. Translated: CASSVQGGAYNEQFF. The chain is built from TRBV6-1 and TRBJ2-1, with D tentatively TRBD2 (7 bases). This CDR3 spans 15 amino acids. The germline V gene has CDR1 MNHNS and CDR2 SASEGT.

The rearrangement joins TRBV7-2 to TRBJ2-3; 15 nucleotides agree with TRBD2. CDR3 size: 16 residues. J lost 3 bases, V lost 5 bases, and 3 bases had no gene match. The germline V gene encodes CDR1 SGHTA and CDR2 FQGNSA. DNA for the CDR3: TGTGCCAGCAGCGTTGGACTAGCGGGGGGGACAGATACGCAGTATTTT. Amino acid sequence: CASSVGLAGGTDTQYF. The full variable domain, rest sourced from reference TRBV7-2 and TRBJ2-3, is GAGVSQSPSNKVTEKGKDVELRCDPISGHTALYWYRQSLGQGLEFLIYFQGNSAPDKSGLPSDRFSAERTGGSVSTLTIQRTQQEDSAVYLCASSVGLAGGTDTQYFGPGTRLTVL.

The rearrangement uses TRBV19 and TRBJ1-4; TRBD1 might be the D (5 bases). The V and J ends lost 1 base and 2 bases respectively, with 14 bases between them. This CDR3 contains 17 residues. Germline V gene data show CDR1 as LNHDA and CDR2 as SQIVND (reference sequence). As DNA, the CDR3 is TGTGCCAGTAGTATAGGTCCAGGGCGGAGTACTAATGAAAAACTGTTTTTT. As protein: CASSIGPGRSTNEKLFF. Looking up the rest from reference TRBV19 and TRBJ1-4 gives the full variable domain: DGGITQSPKYLFRKEGQNVTLSCEQNLNHDAMYWYRQDPGQGLRLIYYSQIVNDFQKGDIAEGYSVSREKKESFPLTVTSAQKNPTAFYLCASSIGPGRSTNEKLFFGSGTQLSVL.

CDR3 DNA: TGTGCCAGCAGCTTGGAGGACAGGGTCCCAGAGACCCAGTACTTC. Protein: CASSLEDRVPETQYF. The chain has TRBV5-5 and TRBJ2-5; TRBD1 aligns across 8 bases. Losses at the gene ends were 0 bases for V and 4 bases for J; bases not matched to a gene: 5. CDR1 and CDR2 from the germline V gene are SGHKS and YYEKEE (reference sequence). CDR3 length: 15 residues.

The chain has TRBV4-3 and TRBJ1-3; tentative D call: TRBD1 (6 bases). The CDR3 runs 18 residues. Germline V gene data show CDR1 as LGHNA and CDR2 as YSLEER. Deletions cut 0 bases from V and 0 bases from J, with 15 bases between. The CDR3 region is CASSQDSPGAYSGNTIYF. CDR3 DNA: TGCGCCAGCAGCCAAGATAGCCCAGGGGCTTACTCTGGAAACACCATATATTTT.

The chain uses TRBV2 and TRBJ2-2; tentatively, D is TRBD2 (6 bases). V lost 9 bases and J 0 bases, leaving 8 bases between the germline ends. The CDR3 length is 13 residues. Germline CDR1 is SNHLY and CDR2 is FYNNEI. CDR3: CARKRANTGELFF. CDR3 nucleotide sequence: TGTGCCAGGAAGCGGGCGAACACCGGGGAGCTGTTTTTT.

The chain has TRBV10-3 and TRBJ2-3, with D possibly being TRBD2 (5 bases). Germline V lookup: CDR1 ENHRY, CDR2 SYGVKD. Trimming shortened V by 2 bases and J by 5 bases, and 11 bases separated the two germline ends. The CDR3 contains 14 residues. The CDR3 loop is CAISEPYGIDTQYF. In DNA, the CDR3 is TGTGCCATCAGTGAGCCATACGGGATAGATACGCAGTATTTT.

This clone was counted a single time. V gene TRBV4-1 combines with J gene TRBJ1-4; D not resolved. The ends were cut back, 2 bases at V and 8 bases at J, with 21 bases in the middle. The CDR3 covers 17 residues. Per germline, CDR1 MGHRA and CDR2 YSYEKL. The CDR3 protein is CASSQTPTSRAGEKLFF. For the CDR3, the DNA is TGCGCCAGCAGCCAAACACCCACCTCTAGGGCGGGGGAAAAACTGTTTTTT.

This clone was observed a single time. The rearrangement joins TRBV18 to TRBJ1-1; maybe TRBD1 (5 bases). Per germline, CDR1 KGHSH and CDR2 LQKENI. CDR3 length: 14 amino acids. Trimming shortened V by 3 bases and J by 5 bases, and 13 bases separated the two germline ends. In DNA, the CDR3 is TGTGCCAGCTCACCCCGGGCAGGGTTTACTGAAGCTTTCTTT. This codes for CASSPRAGFTEAFF. Full variable domain (outside the CDR3, taken from reference TRBV18 and TRBJ1-1): NAGVMQNPRHLVRRRGQEARLRCSPMKGHSHVYWYRQLPEEGLKFMVYLQKENIIDESGMPKERFSAEFPKEGPSILRIQQVVRGDSAAYFCASSPRAGFTEAFFGQGTRLTVV.

This clone came up once. V gene TRBV28 combines with J gene TRBJ2-7, with 9 bases identical to TRBD2. Germline trimming cut 1 base from V and 6 bases from J; bases unmatched to any gene: 22. CDR3 length equals 20 residues. Germline CDR1 is MDHEN and CDR2 is SYDVKM. CDR3 in amino acids: CASSLSLPGRSAGGPREQYF. CDR3 DNA sequence: TGTGCCAGCAGTTTATCTCTCCCGGGGCGGTCGGCGGGAGGGCCCCGCGAGCAGTACTTC. Combining the CDR3 with reference TRBV28 and TRBJ2-7 gives the whole variable domain DVKVTQSSRYLVKRTGEKVFLECVQDMDHENMFWYRQDPGLGLRLIYFSYDVKMKEKGDIPEGYSVSREKKERFSLILESASTNQTSMYLCASSLSLPGRSAGGPREQYFGPGTRLTVT.

To note about this clone: The junction departs from germline at one end; a sequencing error may be responsible. The chain has TRBV18 and TRBJ2-7; 11 bases are a match to TRBD2. CDR1 and CDR2 (germline): KGHSH, LQKENI. CDR3 length: 16 residues. The CDR3 is CASSTSSGGPSNEQYF. The CDR3 bases are TGTGCCAGCTCAACATCTAGCGGGGGGCCCTCCAACGAGCAGTACTTC.

The V gene is TRBV13, the J gene TRBJ2-7; 10 bases map to TRBD2. Germline assignment: CDR1 PRHDT and CDR2 FYEKMQ (reference sequence). With V trimmed by 5 bases and J by 6 bases, 7 bases remained unmatched. This CDR3 comprises 14 residues. CDR3 region: CASSLLAGAGEQYF. CDR3 nucleotide sequence: TGTGCCAGCAGCCTCCTAGCGGGGGCGGGCGAGCAGTACTTC.

The chain employs TRBV7-9 and TRBJ2-5; a possible D gene is TRBD1 (5 bases). V was clipped by 5 bases and J by 5 bases, with 18 bases between them. This CDR3 is 15 amino acids long. Germline-derived CDR1 and CDR2 are SEHNR and FQNEAQ (reference sequence). CDR3 sequence reads: CASSPQSTVRETQYF. CDR3 sequence (DNA): TGTGCCAGCAGCCCTCAGTCGACAGTCCGGGAGACCCAGTACTTC.

Points on this clone: This sample also contains other DNA sequences that code for the same CDR3. The chain links TRBV7-2 to TRBJ1-1; tentatively, D is TRBD1 (5 bases). Germline assignment: CDR1 SGHTA and CDR2 FQGNSA. V shed 5 bases and J shed 0 bases, with 16 bases lying between them. This CDR3 has 16 amino acids. The CDR3: CASSPLQGRMNTEAFF. CDR3 bases: TGTGCCAGCAGCCCCCTTCAGGGTCGGATGAACACTGAAGCTTTCTTT. The whole variable domain, remainder taken from reference TRBV7-2 and TRBJ1-1, is GAGVSQSPSNKVTEKGKDVELRCDPISGHTALYWYRQSLGQGLEFLIYFQGNSAPDKSGLPSDRFSAERTGGSVSTLTIQRTQQEDSAVYLCASSPLQGRMNTEAFFGQGTRLTVV.

The chain employs TRBV9 and TRBJ1-1, with D possibly matching TRBD1 (5 bases). Trimming cost V 5 bases and J 0 bases, with 14 bases left between them. The germline CDR1 and CDR2 sequences are SGDLS and YYNGEE. The CDR3 is made up of 15 amino acids. This CDR3 reads CASSPSTALNTEAFF. The CDR3 DNA is TGTGCCAGCAGTCCCTCGACAGCCTTGAACACTGAAGCTTTCTTT.

The chain joins TRBV2 to TRBJ2-6; 8 nucleotides align to TRBD1. Germline V gene lookup returns CDR1 SNHLY and CDR2 FYNNEI. The CDR3 runs to 14 residues. V was pared by 6 bases and J by 2 bases, with 0 bases of the junction left unmatched. For the CDR3, the DNA is TGTGCCAGCAGGGACAGGGCTGGGGCCAACGTCCTGACTTTC. This sequence encodes CASRDRAGANVLTF.

J is TRBJ1-2 and V is TRBV7-9; D is possibly TRBD1 (6 bases). V was pared by 2 bases and J by 7 bases, with 11 bases between. Germline CDR1 and CDR2: SEHNR and FQNEAQ (reference sequence). This CDR3 comprises 13 residues. CDR3 sequence reads: CASSLPQGTGYTF. The CDR3, as DNA: TGTGCCAGCAGCTTACCCCAGGGGACTGGCTACACCTTC.

The chain joins TRBV7-2 to TRBJ2-2, with D possibly being TRBD2 (6 bases). The CDR3 covers 15 residues. The germline gives CDR1 SGHTA, CDR2 FQGNSA. Trimming took off 3 bases at V and 2 bases at J, with 10 bases between the two ends. In DNA form, the CDR3 reads TGTGCCAGCAGCTTGGGACTCGAAAACACCGGGGAGCTGTTTTTT. Its protein is CASSLGLENTGELFF.

V gene TRBV11-2 combines with J gene TRBJ2-1, with D possibly TRBD1 on 5 matching bases. CDR3 length: 13 amino acids. Trimming stripped 1 base from V and 5 bases from J, with 6 bases between. The germline gives CDR1 SGHAT, CDR2 FQNNGV. CDR3 DNA: TGTGCCAGCAGCTTAGCACAGGACAATGAGCAGTTCTTC. Amino acid sequence: CASSLAQDNEQFF.